This TCR beta chain was captured by sequencing in a study of blood T cell repertoires in COVID-19. On the study more broadly: The United States, Italy and Spain were the sources of the acute and convalescent COVID-19 samples. From T cells, B-cell-depleted T cells, or PBMCs came the material, which was cDNA or gDNA.

Sequencing used immunoSEQ multiplex PCR; TCRdb keeps in-frame clones, though not all of them. The table has approximately 180,000 clones, around nine tenths seen once. The CDR3 spans 14 residues. Germline V gene data show CDR1 as LNHDA and CDR2 as SQIVND (reference sequence). Trimming pared 3 bases from V and 8 bases from J, leaving 14 bases between. The TCR comes from a human donor in a cohort sampled during active COVID-19. The sample comprised peripheral blood. The chain carries TRBV19 and TRBJ1-5, with D uncertain. CDR3 DNA sequence: TGTGCCAGTAGTATCCTGTTCGGGAGTGAGCCCCAGCATTTT. The encoded protein is CASSILFGSEPQHF.